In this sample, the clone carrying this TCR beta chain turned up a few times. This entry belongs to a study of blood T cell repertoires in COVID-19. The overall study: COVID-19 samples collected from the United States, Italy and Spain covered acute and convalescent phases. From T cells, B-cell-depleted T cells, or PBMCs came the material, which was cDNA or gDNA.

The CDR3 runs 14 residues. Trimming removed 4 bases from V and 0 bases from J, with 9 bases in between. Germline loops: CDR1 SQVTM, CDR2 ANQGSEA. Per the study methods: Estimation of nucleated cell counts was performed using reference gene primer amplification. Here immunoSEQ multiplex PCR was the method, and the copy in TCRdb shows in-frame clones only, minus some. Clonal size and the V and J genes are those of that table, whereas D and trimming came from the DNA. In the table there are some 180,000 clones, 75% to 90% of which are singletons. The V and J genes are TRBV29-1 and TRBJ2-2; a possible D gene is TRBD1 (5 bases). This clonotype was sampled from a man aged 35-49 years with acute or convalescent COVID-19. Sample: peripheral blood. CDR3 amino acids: CSVGQYANTGELFF. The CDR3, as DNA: TGCAGCGTTGGACAGTACGCGAACACCGGGGAGCTGTTTTTT.